The clone carrying this TCR beta chain was counted a few times. The data stem from a study of beta chain features in type 1 diabetes. The whole isolated RNA underwent reverse transcription, so sequencing captured expressed TCRB transcripts. Here immunoSEQ multiplex PCR was the method, and the copy in TCRdb shows in-frame clones only, minus some. The sample shows a few hundred thousand clones, 11% to 15% of them seen only once. This TCR came from a young man in good health. The sample consisted of naive CD4+ T cells from blood.

As DNA, the CDR3 is TGTGCCAGCAGCTACCGCAGCGGCGGGGAGACCCAGTACTTC. This gives the protein CASSYRSGGETQYF. This chain links TRBV11-2 with TRBJ2-5; TRBD2 is a possible D gene (5 bases). Germline values: CDR1 SGHAT, CDR2 FQNNGV. CDR3 length: 14 residues. Trimming left V 4 bases short and J 5 bases short, with 14 bases between.